This TCR beta chain was captured by sequencing in a study of blood T cell repertoires in COVID-19. Study in general: Nucleic acid was either cDNA or gDNA, and it came from T cells, B-cell-depleted T cells, or PBMCs.

The germline V gene has CDR1 LGHDT and CDR2 YNNKEL (reference sequence). The length of the CDR3 is 14 residues. Trimming took 5 bases from V and 9 from J; bases not matched to a gene: 6. Data came from immunoSEQ multiplex PCR; TCRdb stores just in-frame clones and leaves some out. Of some 290,000 clones listed, 85% to 95% are singletons. Cohort placement rested on clinical history that participants reported themselves. The chain recombines TRBV3-1 (or the pseudogene TRBV3-2) with TRBJ1-6; 8 bases agree with TRBD1. Material for sequencing was PBMCs or T cells enriched from blood (not recorded which). The TCR sequence derives from a woman aged 25 to 39 who had been exposed to COVID-19. The CDR3 region has the DNA TGTGCCAGCAGCACAACAGGGGGTTCTTCACCCCTCCACTTT. Translation gives CASSTTGGSSPLHF.